This T cell receptor (beta chain) was sequenced in a study of blood T cell repertoires in COVID-19. In the study's own analysis: By means of reference gene primer amplification, nucleated cell counts were estimated. Using immunoSEQ multiplex PCR, the repertoire was profiled, and TCRdb retains in-frame clones only, with some absent. V and J calls and clone size follow that table, whereas D and trimming were derived from the DNA. The top ten hold roughly 1.8% of the sample, which has over 80,000 clones, roughly nine tenths seen once. The clonotype was recovered from a human donor with active COVID-19. The donor label of this sample is uncertain. Material for sequencing was peripheral blood.

For the CDR3, the DNA is TGTGCCAGCAGCTTTAGAGGTCCCGCCGGCACTGAAGCTTTCTTT. Protein product: CASSFRGPAGTEAFF. The V and J genes are TRBV5-4 and TRBJ1-1; D ambiguous. The V end lost 2 bases, the J end lost 4 bases, and 15 bases lay between the germline ends. The CDR3 has 15 residues. Germline V gives CDR1 SGHNT, CDR2 YYREEE (reference sequence). Supplemented by reference TRBV5-4 and TRBJ1-1, the full variable domain reads ETGVTQSPTHLIKTRGQQVTLRCSSQSGHNTVSWYQQALGQGPQFIFQYYREEENGRGNFPPRFSGLQFPNYSSELNVNALELDDSALYLCASSFRGPAGTEAFFGQGTRLTVV.